This T cell receptor (beta chain) was sequenced for a study of tumor-infiltrating lymphocytes in primary liver carcinoma. At the level of the study: Sample yields of productive TCRbeta reads, ranging from roughly 3.65 to 7.13 million, were similar across tissue types. Study observations and caveats: Tumor region pairs shared more overlap than did tumor-adjacent and tumor-blood pairs.

Concerning this clonotype itself: What it binds is unknown. Germline and junction disagree at one end, which may indicate a read error.

The CDR3 has 16 residues. The germline CDR1 and CDR2 sequences are MNHEY and SVGAGI. The study extracted blood RNA from unsorted whole blood and also extracted germline DNA. TCR beta cDNA was reverse-transcribed from approximately 0.45 ug of total RNA. The reaction used a constant-region primer and ProtoScript II reverse transcriptase. Modified slightly, ARM-PCR produced TCR beta libraries over three nested multiplex PCR rounds. A C-beta reverse primer and TRBV1-TRBV30 forward primers served in each of the first two PCR rounds, at 9 to 11 cycles apiece. TCRdb passed the multiplex PCR reads through MiXCR, listing each CDR3 protein once. Among about 210,000 distinct CDR3 sequences listed, roughly 61% were seen once.

The TCR was taken from a woman in her sixties with primary liver carcinoma and hepatitis B virus infection. The sequenced sample was peripheral blood. This chain joins TRBV6-5 and TRBJ2-7; possibly TRBD1 for D (6 bases). Here the CDR3 DNA reads TGCGCCAGCAGTTACTCTACGGAGACAGGCTCCTGCGAACAGTACTTC. Amino acids: CASSYSTETGSCEQYF.